Listed below are T cell receptor beta chains from one sample, sequenced in a study of response to subunit inactivated influenza vaccine. TCRdb processed the RT-PCR reads anew with MiXCR; each CDR3 protein has one entry. The data contain about 500,000 distinct CDR3 sequences, approximately 6.9% of them seen just once; the ten biggest clones take up 13%. The material sequenced was PBMCs from blood, taken less than 25 months after vaccination. These TCRs come from a man between 50 and 75 years old who received an inactivated influenza vaccine. The CDR3 runs from the conserved cysteine through the conserved F or W. The order of the fields is clone size, V gene, CDR3 protein. Size values are once, few and many counts, or a class for expanded clones, and some rows have none.

-	TRBV6-2/TRBV6-3	CASSYGMYEQYF
-	TRBV20-1	CSARDWGTSTDTQYF
many	TRBV12-3/TRBV12-4	CASSRGRGPGGYTF
few	TRBV28	CASGKTGNTGELFF
many	TRBV12-3/TRBV12-4	CASSPSGQGVNEQFF
many	TRBV7-9	CASSLAGAHEQFF
few	TRBV3-1	CASSQELLADNEQFF
few	TRBV29-1	CSVDGERGGATSYNEQFF
-	TRBV12-3/TRBV12-4	CASSSTGGEKLFF
-	TRBV29-1	CSFPRTSGYNEQFF
-	TRBV12-3/TRBV12-4	CASSLSGGAGELFF
-	TRBV5-1	CASSFGRVSETQYF
few	TRBV2	CASRWERYNEQFF
few	TRBV15	CATSRDYLDLQGMSGELFF
many	TRBV27	CASSREGVSMNTEAFF
few	TRBV7-2	CASSSWTGSNQPQHF
-	TRBV20-1	CSARDLGTSTDTQYF
few	TRBV3-1	CASSQVLVSEEKLFF
few	TRBV3-1	CASSPLWVSTTYEQYF
-	TRBV5-1	CASSPQGTNEKLFF
few	TRBV20-1	CSALTGSDTQYF
few	TRBV20-1	CSVAGTLGPEAFF
many	TRBV11-1	CASSLGYDTLTNTGELFF
-	TRBV9	CASSGQSGQTLYEQYF
few	TRBV7-3	CASSLGYGDTQYF
-	TRBV14	CASSQGSASGYYEQYF
few	TRBV4-1	CASSQAGRPEAFF
few	TRBV4-3	CASSQDYDPKGDIQYF
-	TRBV3-1	CASSPDVPRAYNEQFF
-	TRBV11-2	CASSLWRLAGGNTGELFF
many	TRBV6-5	CASSYFPSGGANTGELFF
few	TRBV6-5	CASSYSGRRNEQFF
few	TRBV15	CATSRAPGETQYF
-	TRBV20-1	CRPGQLTEAFF
few	TRBV5-1	CASRMGTANQETQYF
many	TRBV10-2	CASAGTSGRKMDTGELFF
many	TRBV2	CASSDRLVNTEAFF
-	TRBV19	CASSIWLKEPAQYF
few	TRBV5-1	CASSLRGQDFTEAFF
few	TRBV20-1	CSARDLGVFSYNEQFF
many	TRBV5-1	CASSPGLGGTGELFF
-	TRBV4-3	CASSQDVRGDTQYF
-	TRBV6-1	CASSLTASGVRDGYTF
many	TRBV4-1	CASSLQHPGQGIEKLFF
-	TRBV9	CASSPREGQNEQFF
many	TRBV2	CASILTGARGYTF
few	TRBV3-1	CASSHGPGLELFF
once	TRBV7-9	CASSPKATSVSYNEQFF
few	TRBV15	CATSNRDYPFEQYF